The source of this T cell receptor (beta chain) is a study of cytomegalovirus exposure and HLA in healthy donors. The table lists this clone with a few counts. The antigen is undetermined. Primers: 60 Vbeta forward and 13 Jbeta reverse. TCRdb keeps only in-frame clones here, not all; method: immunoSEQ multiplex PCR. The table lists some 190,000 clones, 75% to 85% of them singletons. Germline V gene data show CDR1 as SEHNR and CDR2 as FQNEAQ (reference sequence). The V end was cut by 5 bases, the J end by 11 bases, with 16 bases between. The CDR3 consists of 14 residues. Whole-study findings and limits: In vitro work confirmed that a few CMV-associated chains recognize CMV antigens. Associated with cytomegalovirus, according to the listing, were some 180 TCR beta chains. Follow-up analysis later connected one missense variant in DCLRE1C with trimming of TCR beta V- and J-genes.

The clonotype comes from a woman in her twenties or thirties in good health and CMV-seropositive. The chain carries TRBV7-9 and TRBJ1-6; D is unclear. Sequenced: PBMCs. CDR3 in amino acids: CASSPDGHGAPLHF. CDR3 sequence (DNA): TGTGCCAGCAGCCCCGACGGGCACGGGGCACCCCTCCACTTT. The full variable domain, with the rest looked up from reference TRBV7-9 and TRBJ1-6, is DTGVSQNPRHKITKRGQNVTFRCDPISEHNRLYWYRQTLGQGPEFLTYFQNEAQLEKSRLLSDRFSAERPKGSFSTLEIQRTEQGDSAMYLCASSPDGHGAPLHFGNGTRLTVT.